This TCR beta chain was observed in a study of tumor and adjacent non-tumor tissue in lung cancer. Study details: Patients comprised 12 adenocarcinoma, a couple of squamous cell carcinoma and 1 small cell lung cancer. Study-level points and caveats: Top 100 clones took a larger repertoire share in normal lung. Patients with more diverse tumor TCRs had worse survival.

Germline lookup yields CDR1 SGHAT and CDR2 FQNNGV. Trimming removed 0 bases from V and 2 bases from J; junction bases left unmatched: 8. The CDR3 runs 17 residues. A word on this clonotype: The antigen is not known.

The template was RNA from unsorted bulk tissue. Three rounds of nested PCR, following a modified ARM-PCR protocol, produced the TCRbeta library. TCRdb re-called the multiplex PCR reads with MiXCR, one entry per CDR3 protein. The repertoire consists of about 120,000 distinct CDR3 sequences, with roughly 67% occurring once and the leading ten covering 9.5% to 15%. Sequenced material: lung tumor tissue. The clonotype was recovered from a man aged 30 to 45 with non-small cell lung cancer. This sequence joins TRBV11-2 and TRBJ2-7, with 9 positions matching TRBD1. DNA for the CDR3: TGTGCCAGCAGCTTAGATCCCCCGGGACAGGGTACCTACGAGCAGTACTTC. Encoded protein: CASSLDPPGQGTYEQYF.